This is a list of T cell receptor beta chains from one sample in a study of CD8+CD57+ T cells in acquired aplastic anemia. TCRdb fed the reads into MiXCR, producing one record per CDR3 protein. The table includes hundreds of thousands of distinct CDR3 sequences, less than 35% detected once. Sequencing was done on a sample of sorted CD4+, CD8+, or CD8+CD57+ T cells (not recorded which) from PBMCs. These receptors all stem from a human donor with aplastic anemia. Each CDR3 is given with its conserved first and last residue. The D gene is left open where the match is weak. Some rows mark clone size as missing; the rest say once, few, many or name a class of expanded clone.

j_gene: TRBJ2-7
d_gene: TRBD2
v_gene: TRBV9
abundance: few
CDR3nt: TGTGCCAGCAGCGTAGGGATGGGCGACGCTAGCGGGAACTACGAGCAGTACTTC
CDR3aa: CASSVGMGDASGNYEQYF

j_gene: TRBJ2-7
d_gene: -
v_gene: TRBV5-1
abundance: few
CDR3nt: TGCGCCAGCAGCTTGGGTTGGGGGGCAGGGAAGTCCTACGAGCAGTACTTC
CDR3aa: CASSLGWGAGKSYEQYF

j_gene: TRBJ1-4
d_gene: -
v_gene: TRBV7-9
abundance: -
CDR3nt: TGTGCCAGCAGCTTAGGGCAGATTAATGAAAAACTGTTTTTT
CDR3aa: CASSLGQINEKLFF

j_gene: TRBJ1-3
d_gene: -
v_gene: TRBV10-3
abundance: many
CDR3nt: TGTGCCATCAGTGAGTCGACAGGCCCCTCACCTGGAAACACCATATATTTT
CDR3aa: CAISESTGPSPGNTIYF

j_gene: TRBJ1-1
d_gene: TRBD1
v_gene: TRBV10-3
abundance: many
CDR3nt: TGTGCCATCAGGGAAACAGGGGAGAACACTGAAGCTTTCTTT
CDR3aa: CAIRETGENTEAFF

j_gene: TRBJ2-2
d_gene: -
v_gene: TRBV2
abundance: many
CDR3nt: TGTGCCAGTAGACAGAACACCCCGGGGGAGCTGTTTTTT
CDR3aa: CASRQNTPGELFF

j_gene: TRBJ1-6
d_gene: -
v_gene: TRBV7-9
abundance: few
CDR3nt: TGTGCCAAGCCGGGGCAGGGTGGCTCACCCCTCCACTTT
CDR3aa: CAKPGQGGSPLHF

j_gene: TRBJ2-5
d_gene: TRBD2
v_gene: TRBV5-6
abundance: -
CDR3nt: TGTGCCAGCAGCTTTCTAGCGGGGGCTCGGGAGACCCAGTACTTC
CDR3aa: CASSFLAGARETQYF

j_gene: TRBJ1-5
d_gene: -
v_gene: TRBV12-3/TRBV12-4
abundance: -
CDR3nt: TGTGCCAGCAGTCCCGGGGCAGGGTATCAGCCCCAGCATTTT
CDR3aa: CASSPGAGYQPQHF

j_gene: TRBJ1-5
d_gene: -
v_gene: TRBV12-3/TRBV12-4
abundance: -
CDR3nt: TGTGCCAGCAGTTTCCCGCCGGGTCAGCCCCAGCATTTT
CDR3aa: CASSFPPGQPQHF

j_gene: TRBJ1-5
d_gene: -
v_gene: TRBV9
abundance: few
CDR3nt: TGTGCCAGCAGCCCTGGCCAGGGAAAGGATCAGCCCCAGCATTTT
CDR3aa: CASSPGQGKDQPQHF

j_gene: TRBJ1-1
d_gene: -
v_gene: TRBV19
abundance: -
CDR3nt: TGTGCCGGTAGTGCCTGGGGGGTCGGAATGATGAACACTGAAGCTTTCTTT
CDR3aa: CAGSAWGVGMMNTEAFF

j_gene: TRBJ2-5
d_gene: TRBD1
v_gene: TRBV11-3
abundance: -
CDR3nt: TGTGCCAGCAGCTTCACCCGGGACAGGGGTAGAGAGACCCAGTACTTC
CDR3aa: CASSFTRDRGRETQYF

j_gene: TRBJ2-5
d_gene: TRBD2
v_gene: TRBV7-7
abundance: many
CDR3nt: TGTGCTAGCAGCCCAGCGGGAAGGGAAGAGACCCAGTACTTC
CDR3aa: CASSPAGREETQYF

j_gene: TRBJ1-2
d_gene: -
v_gene: TRBV3-1
abundance: -
CDR3nt: TGTGCCAGCAGCCTACAACCGGGGCCTGGCTACACCTTC
CDR3aa: CASSLQPGPGYTF

j_gene: TRBJ2-3
d_gene: TRBD2
v_gene: TRBV20-1
abundance: many
CDR3nt: TGCAGTGCTAGTTCACTAGCGGGACGGGCAGATACGCAGTATTTT
CDR3aa: CSASSLAGRADTQYF

j_gene: TRBJ1-2
d_gene: -
v_gene: TRBV24-1
abundance: -
CDR3nt: TGTGCCACCAGTGATTTGGACAGCGTCTATGGCTACACCTTC
CDR3aa: CATSDLDSVYGYTF

j_gene: TRBJ1-6
d_gene: -
v_gene: TRBV30
abundance: few
CDR3nt: TGTGCCTGTCAAATGGAGTCCAATTCACCCCTCCACTTT
CDR3aa: CACQMESNSPLHF

j_gene: TRBJ2-1
d_gene: -
v_gene: TRBV20-1
abundance: many
CDR3nt: TGCAGTGCTAGAGCTAGGAATGAGCAGTTCTTC
CDR3aa: CSARARNEQFF

j_gene: TRBJ2-5
d_gene: -
v_gene: TRBV30
abundance: -
CDR3nt: TGTGCCTGGAGTAAGGGGCGGAGAGAGACCCAGTACTTC
CDR3aa: CAWSKGRRETQYF

j_gene: TRBJ1-5
d_gene: -
v_gene: TRBV12-3/TRBV12-4
abundance: many
CDR3nt: TGTGCCAGCCAGGAACCGGGAACCCGTCAGCCCCAGCATTTT
CDR3aa: CASQEPGTRQPQHF

j_gene: TRBJ2-7
d_gene: TRBD1
v_gene: TRBV19
abundance: many
CDR3nt: TGTGCCAGTACCTCCGGGACAGGGACCTACGAGCAGTACTTC
CDR3aa: CASTSGTGTYEQYF

j_gene: TRBJ2-5
d_gene: TRBD2
v_gene: TRBV7-2
abundance: many
CDR3nt: TGTGCCAGCAGCCAAAGCGGGAGCCAAGAGACCCAGTACTTC
CDR3aa: CASSQSGSQETQYF

j_gene: TRBJ1-1
d_gene: TRBD1
v_gene: TRBV5-1
abundance: -
CDR3nt: TGCGCCAGCAGCAACGGACAGGGCGGCACTGAAGCTTTCTTT
CDR3aa: CASSNGQGGTEAFF

j_gene: TRBJ2-7
d_gene: TRBD2
v_gene: TRBV10-3
abundance: -
CDR3nt: TGTGCCATCAGTCCCAGCGGGGGAAGGCCCTACGAGCAGTACTTC
CDR3aa: CAISPSGGRPYEQYF

j_gene: TRBJ1-5
d_gene: TRBD1
v_gene: TRBV19
abundance: -
CDR3nt: TGTGCCAGTATGAGGGCAGGGGGAGGGCCCCAGCATTTT
CDR3aa: CASMRAGGGPQHF

j_gene: TRBJ1-2
d_gene: -
v_gene: TRBV2
abundance: many
CDR3nt: TGTGCCAGCAGTGAAGTGAGGGGCATTAACTATGGCTACACCTTC
CDR3aa: CASSEVRGINYGYTF

j_gene: TRBJ2-5
d_gene: -
v_gene: TRBV24-1
abundance: many
CDR3nt: TGTGCCACCAGTGATCCGTCCAGAACCCAAGAGACCCAGTACTTC
CDR3aa: CATSDPSRTQETQYF

j_gene: TRBJ2-7
d_gene: -
v_gene: TRBV5-4
abundance: -
CDR3nt: TGTGCCGGGGGTTACTACGAGCAGTACTTC
CDR3aa: CAGGYYEQYF